This entry describes one TCR beta chain. The target antigen is unknown. Time point meaning: pre-sensitization, week 0. The treatment: therapeutic diphenylcyclopropenone sensitization with weekly scalp DPC. Germline V lookup: CDR1 SQVTM, CDR2 ANQGSEA. V shed 7 bases and J 4 bases; nucleotides not matched to a gene: 6. The CDR3 extends over 12 amino acids. This entry comes from a study of human T cells and chemical hapten exposure. About the study: Patients having alopecia areata, totalis or universalis were mostly female.

TCRdb re-derived calls from the RACE reads in MiXCR, one entry per CDR3 protein. Counted here are 150,000 to 200,000 distinct CDR3 sequences, around 30% occurring once; the ten biggest clones make up 2.9%. Findings and limits, study-wide: Those TCRs sitting above 1 in 1000 frequency stayed the same with DPC sensitization. It should be noted that donors had alopecia, so their immune response may differ from healthy people's. Relative to controls, expanded TCRs formed significantly more large CDR3 similarity clusters.

The chain recombines TRBV29-1 with TRBJ1-2; 7 nucleotides align to TRBD1. Sequencing used whole blood, obtained in connection with sensitization to the hapten diphenylcyclopropenone (DPC). The sequence derives from a young woman with alopecia areata. Some clones in this sample may be carry-over from other donors' samples. For the CDR3, the DNA is TGCAGCGCCGCAGGGGGAGGCTATGGCTACACCTTC. This sequence encodes CSAAGGGYGYTF.